This T cell receptor (beta chain) is drawn from a study of cytomegalovirus exposure and HLA in healthy donors. The PCR used 60 Vbeta and 13 Jbeta primers. This table comes from immunoSEQ multiplex PCR, and its TCRdb copy is limited to in-frame clones, with some not included. The sample consists of some 100,000 clones, 70% to 80% of them appearing once. The CDR3 spans 15 residues. J lost 1 base, V lost 5 bases, and 7 bases had no gene match. CDR1 and CDR2 (germline): SEHNR, FQNEAQ (reference sequence). The receptor comes from a male donor in good health and CMV-seropositive. Sequenced: PBMCs. The V gene is TRBV7-9, the J gene TRBJ1-1, with TRBD1 matching over 7 bases. CDR3 protein: CASSPSTGANTEAFF. DNA for the CDR3: TGTGCCAGCAGCCCCTCAACAGGGGCGAACACTGAAGCTTTCTTT.